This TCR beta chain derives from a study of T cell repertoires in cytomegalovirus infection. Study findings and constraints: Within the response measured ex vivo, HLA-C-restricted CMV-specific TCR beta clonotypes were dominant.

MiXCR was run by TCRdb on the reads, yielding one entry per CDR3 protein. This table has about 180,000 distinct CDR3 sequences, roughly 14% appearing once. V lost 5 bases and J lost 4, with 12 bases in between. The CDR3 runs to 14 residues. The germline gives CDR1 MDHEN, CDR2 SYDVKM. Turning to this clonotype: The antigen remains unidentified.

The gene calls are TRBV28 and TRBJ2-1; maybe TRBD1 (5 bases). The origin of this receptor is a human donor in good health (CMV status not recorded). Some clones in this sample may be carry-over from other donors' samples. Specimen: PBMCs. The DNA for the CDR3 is TGTGCCAGCAGTCAAAGGGGCGGATACAATGAGCAGTTCTTC. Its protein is CASSQRGGYNEQFF. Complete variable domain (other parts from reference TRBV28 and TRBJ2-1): DVKVTQSSRYLVKRTGEKVFLECVQDMDHENMFWYRQDPGLGLRLIYFSYDVKMKEKGDIPEGYSVSREKKERFSLILESASTNQTSMYLCASSQRGGYNEQFFGPGTRLTVL.